The 22 T cell receptor beta chains listed next were all sequenced from one sample in a study of shared clonotypes between healthy human individuals. Produced via immunoSEQ multiplex PCR; TCRdb's table is partial and in-frame only. The data show around 1.9 million clones, 90% to 95% seen once. Selected positively for CCR7 and CD45RO-negative, naive CD8 cells excluded terminally differentiated effector memory CD45RA+ cells. The sequenced sample consisted of naive CD8+ T cells from PBMCs. These receptor sequences come from a man between 18 and 29 years old in good health. Some clones in this sample may be carry-over from other donors' samples.

This clone appeared once. The V and J genes are TRBV9 and TRBJ2-1, with a weak D call TRBD2 (6 bases). Trimming pared 2 bases from V and 2 bases from J, leaving 17 bases between. There are 17 residues in the CDR3. CDR1 is SGDLS, CDR2 YYNGEE, per germline. This CDR3 is CASSVSGSYIPYNEQFF. CDR3 sequence (DNA): TGTGCCAGCAGCGTGTCCGGGAGCTACATACCCTACAATGAGCAGTTCTTC.

As regards this clone: In the same sample, other DNA sequences code for this CDR3. The chain couples TRBV7-9 to TRBJ2-2, with 8 bases matching TRBD1. CDR1 and CDR2 from the germline V gene are SEHNR and FQNEAQ (reference sequence). This CDR3 has 15 amino acids. The V gene end was trimmed by 4 bases and the J gene end by 5 bases; junction bases not matched to a gene: 6. In DNA form, the CDR3 reads TGTGCCAGCAGCTCTGGGACAGGTCGTACCGGGGAGCTGTTTTTT. As protein: CASSSGTGRTGELFF.

This chain uses TRBV13 with TRBJ2-5, with D possibly matching TRBD2 (6 bases). V was clipped by 5 bases and J by 4 bases, with 11 bases between them. This CDR3 comprises 13 residues. The V gene's germline CDR1 is PRHDT and CDR2 FYEKMQ (reference sequence). This CDR3 is CASSPRGGETQYF. The CDR3, as DNA: TGTGCCAGCAGCCCCCGGGGAGGAGAGACCCAGTACTTC.

V is TRBV6-6 and J is TRBJ1-1, with D perhaps TRBD1 (6 bases). This CDR3 has 15 amino acids. The ends were cut back, 2 bases at V and 4 bases at J, with 14 bases in the middle. CDR1 is MNHNY and CDR2 is SVGAGI in the germline V gene (reference sequence). This chain's CDR3 is CASSYPREGVTEAFF. In DNA form, the CDR3 reads TGTGCCAGCAGTTACCCGAGGGAGGGGGTCACTGAAGCTTTCTTT.

The rearrangement links TRBV2 to TRBJ2-1; the match to TRBD1 covers 9 bases. The length of the CDR3 is 15 residues. Germline V gene lookup returns CDR1 SNHLY and CDR2 FYNNEI. Losses at the gene ends were 6 bases for V and 3 bases for J; bases not matched to a gene: 6. The CDR3 coding sequence is TGTGCCAGCAGGTTGACAGGGGGTAACTACAATGAGCAGTTCTTC. It encodes CASRLTGGNYNEQFF.

The chain recombines TRBV10-3 with TRBJ2-1; TRBD1 matches at 11 bases. Germline CDR1 and CDR2: ENHRY and SYGVKD. The ends lost 5 bases at V and 5 bases at J; junction bases unmatched: 5. The CDR3 totals 15 residues. CDR3 residues: CAISKDRGLDNEQFF. The DNA of the CDR3 is TGTGCCATCAGTAAGGACAGGGGGCTTGACAATGAGCAGTTCTTC.

This clone was counted once. This sequence joins TRBV7-6 and TRBJ1-4; TRBD1 might be the D (5 bases). The ends were cut back, 5 bases at V and 12 bases at J, with 13 bases in the middle. The CDR3 sequence is 12 residues long. Germline loops: CDR1 SGHVS, CDR2 FNYEAQ. The CDR3 is CASSHTGEQLFF. In DNA, the CDR3 is TGTGCCAGCAGCCATACAGGAGAACAACTGTTTTTT.

Of note for this clone: This CDR3 is also generated by other DNA sequences in the sample. J is TRBJ2-7 and V is TRBV29-1; the match to TRBD1 covers 8 bases. The CDR3 has 12 residues. J gave up 3 bases and V 7 bases, and 5 bases lay outside the gene matches. Looked up from germline, CDR1 is SQVTM and CDR2 is ANQGSEA. The CDR3 loop is CSARQGNYEQYF. DNA of the CDR3: TGCAGCGCCCGACAGGGGAACTACGAGCAGTACTTC.

On this clone: The sample holds other DNA sequences that translate to the same CDR3. The chain combines TRBV27 with TRBJ1-5; D not resolved. Trimming took off 1 base at V and 2 bases at J, with 6 bases between the two ends. The CDR3 covers 14 residues. CDR1 and CDR2 (germline): MNHEY, SMNVEV (reference sequence). CDR3 sequence reads: CASSLLQGNQPQHF. The CDR3 DNA follows: TGTGCCAGCAGTTTATTACAAGGCAATCAGCCCCAGCATTTT.

CDR3 amino acids: CASSDPKLAGLSPGEQYF. In nucleotides, the CDR3 is TGTGCCAGCAGCGACCCAAAACTAGCGGGGCTTTCCCCGGGCGAGCAGTACTTC. The chain recombines TRBV9 with TRBJ2-7; 10 bases align to TRBD2. The CDR3 sequence is 18 residues long. Germline CDR1 SGDLS, CDR2 YYNGEE. V dropped 3 bases and J dropped 6; count of bases not matched to a gene: 18.

V and J are TRBV9 and TRBJ2-3; D is ambiguous. Germline CDR1 and CDR2: SGDLS and YYNGEE. V was cut by 2 bases and J by 5 bases, with 15 bases left in between. This CDR3 has 15 amino acids. CDR3 protein: CASSVYGVVQDTQYF. The DNA of the CDR3 is TGTGCCAGCAGCGTCTATGGAGTCGTTCAAGATACGCAGTATTTT.

V is TRBV5-1 and J is TRBJ1-1; 11 nucleotides agree with TRBD1. The CDR3 covers 15 residues. The V and J ends lost 4 bases and 5 bases, in that order; junction bases with no gene match: 7. Per germline, CDR1 SGHRS and CDR2 YFSETQ. CDR3 bases: TGCGCCAGCAGCAAACTAGGACAGGGGGCGACTGAAGCTTTCTTT. As protein: CASSKLGQGATEAFF.

The J gene is TRBJ2-4, the V gene TRBV27, with a tentative D call TRBD2 (5 bases). V was trimmed by 4 bases and J by 8 bases, leaving 15 bases between them. The CDR3 has 14 amino acids. CDR1 and CDR2 from the germline V gene are MNHEY and SMNVEV (reference sequence). CDR3 bases: TGTGCCAGCAGTTCCGGACTGAATATTCACATTCAGTACTTC. Its protein is CASSSGLNIHIQYF.

The chain combines TRBV7-9 with TRBJ1-1; D is possibly TRBD1 (6 bases). CDR3 length: 13 residues. The V end lost 9 bases, the J end lost 3 bases, and 14 bases lay between the germline ends. Germline CDR1 SEHNR, CDR2 FQNEAQ (reference sequence). CDR3 DNA sequence: TGTGCCAGTAGGGGGTGGAAAGACACTGAAGCTTTCTTT. It codes for CASRGWKDTEAFF.

The J gene is TRBJ2-6, the V gene TRBV19; D is uncertain. CDR3 length: 15 residues. Germline CDR1 reads LNHDA; CDR2 reads SQIVND (reference sequence). Trimming shortened V by 4 bases and J by 4 bases, and 11 bases separated the two germline ends. CDR3 region: CASSNDRTGANVLTF. The CDR3 DNA follows: TGTGCCAGTAGTAACGACCGGACCGGGGCCAACGTCCTGACTTTC. Supplemented by reference TRBV19 and TRBJ2-6, the full variable domain reads DGGITQSPKYLFRKEGQNVTLSCEQNLNHDAMYWYRQDPGQGLRLIYYSQIVNDFQKGDIAEGYSVSREKKESFPLTVTSAQKNPTAFYLCASSNDRTGANVLTFGAGSRLTVL.

The chain joins TRBV7-2 to TRBJ2-7; 10 positions agree with TRBD2. Germline CDR1 and CDR2: SGHTA and FQGNSA. The CDR3 is made up of 15 amino acids. With 7 bases clipped from V and 6 bases from J, the junction kept 12 bases outside the gene matches. The CDR3 DNA sequence: TGTGCCAGCACCCCCATGCCTAGCGGGAGAATCGAGCAGTACTTC. Its protein is CASTPMPSGRIEQYF.

The chain has TRBV5-1 and TRBJ1-5; no clear D gene. With 4 bases removed from V and 6 bases from J, the gap between germline ends came to 14 bases. The CDR3 consists of 14 residues. The germline V gene encodes CDR1 SGHRS and CDR2 YFSETQ. CDR3 in DNA: TGCGCCAGCAGCCCGGAATCGGGCTTTCAGCCCCAGCATTTT. The encoded protein is CASSPESGFQPQHF.

The rearrangement links TRBV5-4 to TRBJ1-4; tentative D call: TRBD1 (6 bases). The germline V and J ends were trimmed by 5 bases and 5 bases, with 16 bases remaining between them. CDR1 is SGHNT, CDR2 YYREEE, per germline (reference sequence). This CDR3 has 15 residues. CDR3 bases: TGTGCCAGCAGTAGCCTAGGACAGCCAAATGAAAAACTGTTTTTT. Translating gives CASSSLGQPNEKLFF. Complete variable domain (other parts from reference TRBV5-4 and TRBJ1-4): ETGVTQSPTHLIKTRGQQVTLRCSSQSGHNTVSWYQQALGQGPQFIFQYYREEENGRGNFPPRFSGLQFPNYSSELNVNALELDDSALYLCASSSLGQPNEKLFFGSGTQLSVL.

The J gene is TRBJ2-3, the V gene TRBV10-1, with TRBD1 matching 7 bases. The CDR3 has 17 amino acids. The J segment lost 2 bases and the V segment lost 3 bases, leaving 11 bases of the junction unmatched. Germline V gene data show CDR1 as WNHNN and CDR2 as SYGVQD (reference sequence). The CDR3 sequence is CASSEGLEGTDTDTQYF. CDR3 coding DNA: TGCGCCAGCAGTGAAGGTTTAGAAGGGACAGACACAGATACGCAGTATTTT.

V and J are TRBV27 and TRBJ2-1, with a weak D call TRBD2 (6 bases). In germline, CDR1 is MNHEY, CDR2 SMNVEV (reference sequence). Trimming removed 6 bases at V and 8 bases at J, with 20 bases between. The CDR3 is 15 amino acids. The CDR3 nucleotides are TGTGCCAGCAGCCAAATAGAACGGGAGAAGGATGAGCAGTTCTTC. It is translated as CASSQIEREKDEQFF.

V is TRBV6-5 and J is TRBJ2-2; D is undetermined. The CDR3 covers 13 residues. CDR1 is MNHEY and CDR2 is SVGAGI in the germline V gene. V was cut by 2 bases and J by 6 bases, with 7 bases left in between. CDR3 coding DNA: TGTGCCAGCAGTTACACGTCTCCCGGGGAGCTGTTTTTT. Translated, it gives CASSYTSPGELFF.

The chain couples TRBV4-1 to TRBJ1-2, with D possibly TRBD1 on 5 matching bases. The germline V and J ends were trimmed by 2 bases and 7 bases, with 26 bases remaining between them. The germline gives CDR1 MGHRA, CDR2 YSYEKL. The CDR3 extends over 18 amino acids. CDR3 region: CASSQPISGTYPWAGYTF. CDR3 DNA: TGCGCCAGCAGCCAACCCATTTCCGGGACCTACCCATGGGCTGGCTACACCTTC.